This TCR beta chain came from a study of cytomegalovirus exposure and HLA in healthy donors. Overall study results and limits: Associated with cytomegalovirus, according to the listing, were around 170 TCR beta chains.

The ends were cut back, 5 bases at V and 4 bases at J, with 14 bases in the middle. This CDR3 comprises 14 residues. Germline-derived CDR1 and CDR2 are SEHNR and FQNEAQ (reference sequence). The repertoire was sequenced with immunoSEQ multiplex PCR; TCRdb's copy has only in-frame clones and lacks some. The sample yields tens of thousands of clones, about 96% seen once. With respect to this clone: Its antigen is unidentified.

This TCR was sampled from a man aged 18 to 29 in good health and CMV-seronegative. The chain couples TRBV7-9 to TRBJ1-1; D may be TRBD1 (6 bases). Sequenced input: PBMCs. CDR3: CASSQWTVGTEAFF. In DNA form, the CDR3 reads TGTGCCAGCAGCCAATGGACAGTGGGCACTGAAGCTTTCTTT.